Shown below are 20 T cell receptor beta chains from a single sample sequenced in a study of T cell responses to AZD1222 COVID-19 vaccine. Data came from immunoSEQ multiplex PCR; TCRdb stores just in-frame clones and leaves some out. The profile shows more than 110,000 clones, over 85% of them singletons. The sample in question was peripheral blood, obtained on day 0 of AZD1222 vaccination. The receptor source for this set is an adult in good health.

This chain uses TRBV2 with TRBJ1-1, with D unresolved. The CDR3 is made up of 13 amino acids. Trimming took 5 bases from V and 6 from J, leaving 13 bases between them. CDR1 is SNHLY and CDR2 is FYNNEI in the germline V gene. CDR3 amino acids: CASSRRGSSEAFF. The DNA for the CDR3 is TGTGCCAGCAGTCGCCGCGGTAGTTCTGAAGCTTTCTTT.

There are a few counts of this clone. This chain connects TRBV28 to TRBJ1-5, with D unresolved. The germline V and J ends were trimmed by 2 bases and 5 bases, with 10 bases remaining between them. The V gene's germline CDR1 is MDHEN and CDR2 SYDVKM. This CDR3 has 14 residues. CDR3 residues: CASSLNRPHQPQHF. The CDR3 DNA reads as TGTGCCAGCAGTTTAAACAGACCTCATCAGCCCCAGCATTTT.

The V and J genes are TRBV10-3 and TRBJ2-5; D is unresolved. Germline CDR1 ENHRY, CDR2 SYGVKD. V lost 5 bases and J 3 bases, leaving 16 bases between the germline ends. This CDR3 comprises 15 residues. CDR3 in amino acids: CAISSLRYREETQYF. CDR3 nucleotides: TGTGCCATCAGTTCCCTTCGATACCGAGAAGAGACCCAGTACTTC.

CDR3: CASSYSYPGYEQYF. CDR3 nucleotides: TGTGCCAGCAGTTACTCATACCCGGGGTACGAGCAGTACTTC. This chain connects TRBV6-2 or TRBV6-3 to TRBJ2-7; weak D call: TRBD2 (5 bases). Deletions cut 0 bases from V and 4 bases from J, with 10 bases between. Germline CDR1 MNHEY, CDR2 SVGEGT. The CDR3 is 14 residues long.

The chain recombines TRBV10-3 with TRBJ1-2; D is undetermined. Trimming left V 6 bases short and J 4 bases short, with 12 bases between. Germline CDR1 ENHRY, CDR2 SYGVKD. The CDR3 sequence is 13 residues long. The CDR3 is CAIREDVGYGYTF. The CDR3 coding sequence is TGTGCCATCAGAGAAGACGTCGGCTATGGCTACACCTTC.

The gene calls are TRBV5-6 and TRBJ2-2; tentatively, D is TRBD2 (6 bases). Germline V gene data show CDR1 as SGHDT and CDR2 as YYEEEE. V lost 4 bases and J lost 3, with 19 bases in between. The CDR3 loop spans 17 amino acids. In DNA form, the CDR3 reads TGTGCCAGCAGCCCCCTAACGCGACTAGGGGACACCGGGGAGCTGTTTTTT. Protein sequence: CASSPLTRLGDTGELFF.

This clone turned up a few times. The chain joins TRBV6-5 to TRBJ1-2, with 8 bases matching TRBD1. In germline, CDR1 is MNHEY, CDR2 SVGAGI. V was pared by 3 bases and J by 3 bases, with 9 bases of the junction left unmatched. CDR3 size: 16 residues. As DNA, the CDR3 is TGTGCCAGCAGTTATCGCGGACAGGGTCGCGACTATGGCTACACCTTC. It codes for CASSYRGQGRDYGYTF.

This clone has a single count. V gene TRBV7-7 combines with J gene TRBJ2-5, with D hard to call. CDR3 length: 13 amino acids. The germline CDR1 and CDR2 sequences are SSHAT and FNYEAQ (reference sequence). The CDR3 loop reads CASSRQIQETQYF. In DNA form, the CDR3 reads TGTGCTAGCTCGAGGCAGATACAAGAGACCCAGTACTTC.

The gene calls are TRBV5-6 and TRBJ1-2; D may be TRBD1 (5 bases). CDR3 length equals 14 residues. V lost 0 bases and J 4 bases, leaving 10 bases between the germline ends. The germline V gene has CDR1 SGHDT and CDR2 YYEEEE. CDR3 in DNA: TGTGCCAGCAGCTTGGGCCAGGGAGCCTATGGCTACACCTTC. Its protein product is CASSLGQGAYGYTF.

The chain recombines TRBV19 with TRBJ2-7; 9 bases line up with TRBD1. The CDR3 runs to 15 residues. Per germline, CDR1 LNHDA and CDR2 SQIVND (reference sequence). V lost 3 bases, J lost 6 bases, and 9 bases stayed unmatched. The CDR3 bases are TGTGCCAGTAGTATCGAAGGACAGGGGAGAGGCGAGCAGTACTTC. Protein product: CASSIEGQGRGEQYF. Full variable domain (missing parts from reference TRBV19 and TRBJ2-7): DGGITQSPKYLFRKEGQNVTLSCEQNLNHDAMYWYRQDPGQGLRLIYYSQIVNDFQKGDIAEGYSVSREKKESFPLTVTSAQKNPTAFYLCASSIEGQGRGEQYFGPGTRLTVT.

V is TRBV27 and J is TRBJ2-1; TRBD2 matches 7 bases. CDR1 is MNHEY, CDR2 SMNVEV, per germline (reference sequence). J lost 6 bases, V lost 5 bases, and 7 bases had no gene match. This CDR3 contains 14 residues. The CDR3 protein is CASSRREWGNEQFF. The CDR3 region has the DNA TGTGCCAGCAGTCGGCGGGAGTGGGGCAATGAGCAGTTCTTC.

The rearrangement uses TRBV19 and TRBJ2-5; 9 bases fit TRBD1. The CDR3 loop spans 15 amino acids. The junction had 3 bases not matched to a gene; V was cut back by 1 base and J by 3 bases. The germline CDR1 and CDR2 sequences are LNHDA and SQIVND (reference sequence). CDR3 coding DNA: TGTGCCAGTAGTATAGTGGGACAGGGTGAAGAGACCCAGTACTTC. This translates into CASSIVGQGEETQYF.

The rearrangement joins TRBV9 to TRBJ2-4, with 10 bases aligning to TRBD2. This CDR3 is 18 amino acids long. The V gene's germline CDR1 is SGDLS and CDR2 YYNGEE. The V segment lost 3 bases and the J segment 2 bases; nucleotides outside the gene matches: 11. CDR3 region: CASSGEVGTSATKNIQYF. In DNA form, the CDR3 reads TGTGCCAGCAGCGGCGAAGTCGGGACTAGCGCGACCAAAAACATTCAGTACTTC.

The chain links TRBV2 to TRBJ1-5, with D possibly being TRBD1 (5 bases). Trimming cost V 8 bases and J 3 bases, with 11 bases left between them. The CDR3 is made up of 13 amino acids. Germline lookup yields CDR1 SNHLY and CDR2 FYNNEI. CDR3 residues: CASGTEHNQPQHF. CDR3 coding DNA: TGTGCCAGCGGGACGGAACACAATCAGCCCCAGCATTTT.

The chain has TRBV6-5 and TRBJ2-1, with D perhaps TRBD2 (6 bases). The V gene's germline CDR1 is MNHEY and CDR2 SVGAGI. Trimming stripped 6 bases from V and 8 bases from J, with 17 bases between. The CDR3 spans 14 residues. Here the CDR3 reads CASRARGSGYEQFF. CDR3 nucleotide sequence: TGTGCCAGCAGGGCCCGGGGGAGCGGATATGAGCAGTTCTTC.

V is TRBV12-3 or TRBV12-4 and J is TRBJ2-7; weak D call: TRBD2 (5 bases). The germline V and J ends were trimmed by 5 bases and 6 bases, with 8 bases remaining between them. The CDR3 runs to 11 residues. The CDR3, as DNA: TGTGCCAGCAGTCCTGGGAGCGAGCAGTACTTC. Its translation is CASSPGSEQYF.

This chain joins TRBV15 and TRBJ1-6; D unclear. Germline V lookup: CDR1 LNHNV, CDR2 YYDKDF (reference sequence). This CDR3 is 13 amino acids long. With 0 bases removed from V and 7 bases from J, the gap between germline ends came to 4 bases. The CDR3 DNA sequence: TGTGCCACCAGCAGAGAATGGAATTCACCCCTCCACTTT. Its protein is CATSREWNSPLHF.

V gene TRBV7-9 combines with J gene TRBJ1-1, with 7 bases identical to TRBD1. Germline V gene lookup returns CDR1 SEHNR and CDR2 FQNEAQ (reference sequence). This CDR3 is 14 amino acids long. Trimming at V came to 1 base and at J to 11 bases, leaving 10 bases not matched to a gene. The CDR3 DNA sequence: TGTGCCAGCAGCTTAGAAACCTTAGGGGGCGAGGCTTTCTTT. It is translated as CASSLETLGGEAFF.

The chain recombines TRBV6-5 with TRBJ2-1; D gene ambiguous. Germline values: CDR1 MNHEY, CDR2 SVGAGI. V gave up 4 bases and J gave up 15 bases, with 13 bases separating them. The CDR3 length is 11 residues. The CDR3 sequence: CASSFIPRWFF. The CDR3 DNA is TGTGCCAGCAGTTTTATCCCAAGGTGGTTCTTC.

The sample holds a few counts of this clone. The V and J genes are TRBV4-1 and TRBJ2-1; 12 nucleotides match TRBD2. Trimming at V came to 1 base and at J to 4 bases, leaving 5 bases not matched to a gene. From germline, CDR1 is MGHRA and CDR2 YSYEKL. The length of the CDR3 is 17 residues. The chain's CDR3 is CASSQALLAGGYNEQFF. CDR3 DNA sequence: TGCGCCAGCAGCCAAGCCCTTCTAGCGGGAGGGTACAATGAGCAGTTCTTC.